The rows below give T cell receptor beta chains drawn from one sample of a study of human T cells and chemical hapten exposure. MiXCR, applied by TCRdb to the RACE reads, yields one record per CDR3 protein. The sample consists of about 350,000 distinct CDR3 sequences, over 6% of them appearing once. The sequences come from whole blood, collected in connection with sensitization to the hapten diphenylcyclopropenone (DPC). Receptor source: a woman aged 18-35 years with alopecia areata. Some clones in this sample may be carry-over from other donors' samples. Both conserved end residues are part of each CDR3. The D gene is left open where the match is weak. Expanded clones are given a class, and other clones once, few, many or no size at all.

v_call,d_call,clone_size,j_call,cdr3_nt,cdr3_aa
TRBV12-3/TRBV12-4,.,.,TRBJ2-4,TGTGCCAGCAGTTTCGTAGTAGCCAAAAACATTCAGTACTTC,CASSFVVAKNIQYF
TRBV20-1,.,many,TRBJ1-5,TGCAGTGCGAGGGTGTCGGGACAATTCAATCAGCCCCAGCATTTT,CSARVSGQFNQPQHF
TRBV3-1,.,many,TRBJ1-2,TGTGCCAGCAGCCAAGGTGAGAGAGGCTATGGCTACACCTTC,CASSQGERGYGYTF
TRBV16,.,few,TRBJ1-1,TGTGCCAGCAGCCAATCGCCCCTCGAAGCTTTCTTT,CASSQSPLEAFF
TRBV11-3,.,.,TRBJ2-1,TGTGCCAGCAGCTTAGACGGGCAACCCGGCCGAGAGCAGTTCTTC,CASSLDGQPGREQFF
TRBV7-9,.,many,TRBJ2-2,TGTGCCAGCAGCCCCAAGGGGGGCGACAGCACCGGGGAGCTGTTTTTT,CASSPKGGDSTGELFF
TRBV4-3,.,many,TRBJ1-4,TGCGCCAGCAGCCAAACTCCCAATGAAAAACTGTTTTTT,CASSQTPNEKLFF
TRBV9,.,.,TRBJ2-2,TGTGCCAGCAGCCTAGGCGGAATGGGCTCCCACACCGGGGAGCTGTTTTTT,CASSLGGMGSHTGELFF
TRBV29-1,.,.,TRBJ2-3,TGCAGCGTTGAAGATCAACTAGAAGCAGATACGCAGTATTTT,CSVEDQLEADTQYF
TRBV24-1,.,many,TRBJ1-1,TGTGCCACCAGTGATTCCAACAGGAGGGAAGCTTTCTTT,CATSDSNRREAFF
TRBV5-6,.,few,TRBJ2-3,TGTGCCAGCAGCTCGCGGATTAGCACAGATACGCAGTATTTT,CASSSRISTDTQYF
TRBV2,.,many,TRBJ1-1,TGTGCCAGCAGTGCGGGCGGCAACACTGAAGCTTTCTTT,CASSAGGNTEAFF
TRBV9,.,many,TRBJ1-2,TGTGCCAGCAGCGTAGATGGCAGCGGCTATGGCTACACCTTC,CASSVDGSGYGYTF
TRBV7-6,.,many,TRBJ2-1,TGTGCCAGCAGCTTAGCGTTCTATCAAGTAGGGGGTGAGCAGTTCTTC,CASSLAFYQVGGEQFF
TRBV20-1,.,.,TRBJ2-5,TGCAGTGCTAGATTGGCAAGCGGAAGGACCCAGTACTTC,CSARLASGRTQYF
TRBV20-1,.,.,TRBJ2-1,TGCAGTGCTAGAGCAAGTGTCCCGGCGGGGAATGAGCAGTTCTTC,CSARASVPAGNEQFF
TRBV5-1,.,many,TRBJ2-3,TGCGCCAGCAGCCGAGAAACAGGGCCAGCGACAGATACGCAGTATTTT,CASSRETGPATDTQYF
TRBV4-3,.,medium-sized,TRBJ1-1,TGCGCCAGCAGCCAAGTAGCCGATTTGAACACTGAAGCTTTCTTT,CASSQVADLNTEAFF
TRBV9,.,few,TRBJ2-6,TGTGCCAGCAGCGTAGGGGGCCTTGGGGCCAACGTCCTGACTTTC,CASSVGGLGANVLTF
TRBV7-6,.,few,TRBJ2-1,TGTGCCAGCAGCTTAAGTCGACTGTACAATGAGCAGTTCTTC,CASSLSRLYNEQFF
TRBV3-1,.,many,TRBJ1-5,TGTGCCAGCAGCCCAGGACAGCTCAATCAGCCCCAGCATTTT,CASSPGQLNQPQHF
TRBV12-5,.,many,TRBJ1-5,TGTGCTAGTGGTTTGGTACTAACAGGGCGGGTCAATCAGCCCCAGCATTTT,CASGLVLTGRVNQPQHF
TRBV7-9,.,many,TRBJ2-3,TGTGCCAGCAGGGCGGGACTCACAGATACGCAGTATTTT,CASRAGLTDTQYF
TRBV6-5,TRBD1,many,TRBJ2-7,TGTGCCAGCAGTTACGCCCGGGACAGACTCTTTGTTGAGCAGTACTTC,CASSYARDRLFVEQYF
TRBV7-9,.,once,TRBJ2-7,TGTGCCAGCAGCTTAGTATTGGACCACGAGCAGTACTTC,CASSLVLDHEQYF
TRBV28,.,few,TRBJ2-3,TGTGCCAGCCCACCCTCGACCGCGCCTCCCCGAGGTGGGCAGTATTTT,CASPPSTAPPRGGQYF
TRBV7-9,.,many,TRBJ1-1,TGTGCCAGCAGCTCCCAAACAGGGAACACTGAAGCTTTCTTT,CASSSQTGNTEAFF
TRBV5-5,.,many,TRBJ2-6,TGTGCCAGCAGCTTCGGGGCTCGTAAGCTCTCTGGGGCCAACGTCCTGACTTTC,CASSFGARKLSGANVLTF
TRBV15,.,few,TRBJ2-3,TGTGCCACCAGCAGCTTGGAGGGGAGCACAGATACGCAGTATTTT,CATSSLEGSTDTQYF
TRBV20-1,TRBD1,few,TRBJ1-6,TGCAGTGCTAGAGAGGCCGGACAGGGGGGTTCACCCCTCCACTTT,CSAREAGQGGSPLHF
TRBV6-5,TRBD2,few,TRBJ2-1,TGTGCCAGCAGTTACGCTAGCGGGAACAATGAGCAGTTCTTC,CASSYASGNNEQFF
TRBV11-2,.,many,TRBJ2-6,TGTGCCAGCAGCTTAGCGTGGGGGGCCAACGTCCTGACTTTC,CASSLAWGANVLTF
TRBV12-3/TRBV12-4,.,many,TRBJ2-2,TGTGCCAGCAGTAAACCCCCACCCGGGGAGCTGTTTTTT,CASSKPPPGELFF
TRBV12-3/TRBV12-4,.,many,TRBJ2-2,TGTGCCAGCAGTCCCGGGACGGGGAACACCGGGGAGCTGTTTTTT,CASSPGTGNTGELFF
TRBV29-1,.,many,TRBJ1-1,TGCAGCGTCGTAGGACCGCGGAACACTGAAGCTTTCTTT,CSVVGPRNTEAFF
TRBV12-3/TRBV12-4,.,many,TRBJ1-5,TGTGCCAGTACTACTACCTCCGGGCAGCCCCAGCATTTT,CASTTTSGQPQHF
TRBV11-1,TRBD1,few,TRBJ1-3,TGTGCCAGCAGCCAACAGGGGGCCCGCTCTGGAAACACCATATATTTT,CASSQQGARSGNTIYF
TRBV18,.,few,TRBJ2-5,TGTGCCAGCTCACCACCTAGCGCGGGGTCCCAGTACTTC,CASSPPSAGSQYF
TRBV4-1,TRBD2,.,TRBJ2-3,TGCGCCAGCAGCCAGGGGCCGCAGCGGGGGGCCACAGATACGCAGTATTTT,CASSQGPQRGATDTQYF
TRBV2,.,.,TRBJ2-3,TGTGCCAGCAGTGAGGGCAGATACACAGATACGCAGTATTTT,CASSEGRYTDTQYF
TRBV6-5,.,.,TRBJ2-2,TGTGCCAGCACCTTGGCCGGGGGCACGGGTGAGGGGGAGCTGTTTTTT,CASTLAGGTGEGELFF
TRBV5-1,.,.,TRBJ2-3,TGCGCCAGCAGCTTGGGGCAGCAGCCAGATACGCAGTATTTT,CASSLGQQPDTQYF
TRBV6-2/TRBV6-3,.,few,TRBJ1-5,TGTGCCAGCAGTTACGGCGGACAGTTAAGCAATCAGCCCCAGCATTTT,CASSYGGQLSNQPQHF
TRBV4-3,TRBD1,.,TRBJ1-2,TGCGCCAGCAGCCGCGAGACAGGGGGCAGAGGAGTGAATGGCTACACCTTC,CASSRETGGRGVNGYTF
TRBV18,.,many,TRBJ1-5,TGTGCCAGCTCACCCGGGAATAGCAATCAGCCCCAGCATTTT,CASSPGNSNQPQHF
TRBV2,.,many,TRBJ2-3,TGTGCCAGCAGTGAATCTGGAGATACGCAGTATTTT,CASSESGDTQYF
TRBV5-1,.,many,TRBJ2-3,TGCGCCAGCAGCTTGGTTGACAGAAAGACAGATACGCAGTATTTT,CASSLVDRKTDTQYF
TRBV20-1,.,few,TRBJ1-1,TGCAGTGCTACCATGGGACATATGAACACTGAAGCTTTCTTT,CSATMGHMNTEAFF
TRBV5-8,TRBD1,few,TRBJ1-6,TGTGCCAGCAGCTCCTATTCCGGGACAGGGGATTCACCCCTCCACTTT,CASSSYSGTGDSPLHF
TRBV5-6,.,many,TRBJ1-2,TGTGCCAGCAGCTTTATGGAGGGCCCGGACTATGGCTACACCTTC,CASSFMEGPDYGYTF
TRBV7-2,TRBD2,.,TRBJ2-1,TGTGCCAGCAGCTGGGGACTAGCGGGGGGCGATGAGCAGTTCTTC,CASSWGLAGGDEQFF
TRBV7-2,.,.,TRBJ1-3,TGTGCCAGCAGCGGCCCTTCCAAAAACACCATATATTTT,CASSGPSKNTIYF
TRBV11-2,.,many,TRBJ2-1,TGTGCCAGCAGCTTGGAAGGCCCGTCCTACAATGAGCAGTTCTTC,CASSLEGPSYNEQFF
TRBV7-9,TRBD2,.,TRBJ2-1,TGTGCCAGCAGCTTAGCACCTAGCGGGGGACGAGCCTCCTACAATGAGCAGTTCTTC,CASSLAPSGGRASYNEQFF
TRBV11-3,.,few,TRBJ2-1,TGTGCCAGCAGTTCGGGACCCAGCTACAATGAGCAGTTCTTC,CASSSGPSYNEQFF
TRBV20-1,.,few,TRBJ2-7,TGCAGTGCTAGAGTCGGGGGACCGAGCGAGCAGTACTTC,CSARVGGPSEQYF
TRBV5-4,TRBD1,.,TRBJ2-6,TGTGCCAGCAGCGGGACCGGGACAGCTGGGGCCAACGTCCTGACTTTC,CASSGTGTAGANVLTF
TRBV15,TRBD2,few,TRBJ2-5,TGTGCCACCAGCAGCGGGGGGGCTCTGGAGACCCAGTACTTC,CATSSGGALETQYF
TRBV3-1,.,many,TRBJ1-5,TGTGCCAGCAGCCTCCAGGGATATCAGCCCCAGCATTTT,CASSLQGYQPQHF
TRBV3-1,TRBD1,many,TRBJ1-5,TGTGCCAGCAGCCAAGGGGACAGGATAAGCAATCAGCCCCAGCATTTT,CASSQGDRISNQPQHF